One and the same sample provided the 28 T cell receptor beta chains below, sequenced in a study of shared clonotypes between healthy human individuals. The protocol was immunoSEQ multiplex PCR, while the TCRdb copy is restricted to in-frame clones and leaves out a portion. The data contain around 330,000 clones, approximately 79% of them singletons. Input material: memory CD4+ T cells sorted from blood. Subset noted: CD45RA-negative fraction. The origin of the receptors is a man aged 30 to 39 in good health.

CDR3 nucleotide sequence: TGTGCCAGCGGCACTGGGCAGCCCCAGCATTTT. It is translated as CASGTGQPQHF. This chain uses TRBV6-1 with TRBJ1-5; D is ambiguous. Between the trimmed V and J ends, which lost 8 bases and 7 bases, there was a span of 9 bases. This CDR3 comprises 11 residues. Germline V gene lookup returns CDR1 MNHNS and CDR2 SASEGT.

This rearrangement joins TRBV2 to TRBJ1-4; the match to TRBD1 covers 8 bases. Germline loops: CDR1 SNHLY, CDR2 FYNNEI. CDR3 size: 13 residues. V was pared by 9 bases and J by 6 bases, with 6 bases of the junction left unmatched. CDR3 bases: TGTGCCAGTCGGGACAGGTCTTATGAAAAACTGTTTTTT. This gives the protein CASRDRSYEKLFF.

This clone turned up a few times. This sequence joins TRBV2 and TRBJ2-1; no clear D gene. Trimming left V 9 bases short and J 0 bases short, with 12 bases between. CDR3 size: 14 residues. CDR1 SNHLY and CDR2 FYNNEI come from the germline V gene. As DNA, the CDR3 is TGTGCCAGTAATAGACTCAACTCCTACAATGAGCAGTTCTTC. The encoded protein is CASNRLNSYNEQFF.

About this clone itself: Other nucleotide sequences in the sample specify the same CDR3. The V call is TRBV18, the J call TRBJ1-1; D gene uncertain. Germline V CDR1 and CDR2: KGHSH, LQKENI. Trimming removed 2 bases from V and 0 bases from J, with 4 bases in between. CDR3 length equals 13 residues. The CDR3 is CASSPAVNTEAFF. In DNA form, the CDR3 reads TGTGCCAGCTCACCAGCAGTGAACACTGAAGCTTTCTTT. Full variable domain (remainder filled in from reference TRBV18 and TRBJ1-1): NAGVMQNPRHLVRRRGQEARLRCSPMKGHSHVYWYRQLPEEGLKFMVYLQKENIIDESGMPKERFSAEFPKEGPSILRIQQVVRGDSAAYFCASSPAVNTEAFFGQGTRLTVV.

Here the CDR3 reads CASSPLAGVVDEQFF. As DNA, the CDR3 is TGTGCCAGCAGCCCACTAGCGGGAGTAGTTGATGAGCAGTTCTTC. V and J are TRBV5-4 and TRBJ2-1; 11 bases match TRBD2. CDR1 SGHNT and CDR2 YYREEE come from the germline V gene (reference sequence). The V gene end was trimmed by 4 bases and the J gene end by 8 bases; junction bases not matched to a gene: 8. This CDR3 has 15 residues.

This clone was recorded only once. The gene calls are TRBV27 and TRBJ1-4; 7 nucleotides line up with TRBD1. Germline V lookup: CDR1 MNHEY, CDR2 SMNVEV (reference sequence). The CDR3 has 16 amino acids. V lost 5 bases, J lost 0 bases, and 6 bases stayed unmatched. The CDR3 sequence is CASSPNRGATNEKLFF. In DNA, the CDR3 is TGTGCCAGCAGTCCCAACAGGGGAGCAACTAATGAAAAACTGTTTTTT.

V and J are TRBV13 and TRBJ2-1; 9 bases fit TRBD2. The CDR3 contains 15 residues. J lost 6 bases, V lost 5 bases, and 8 bases had no gene match. In germline, CDR1 is PRHDT, CDR2 FYEKMQ (reference sequence). The CDR3 reads CASSAWVAGVNEQFF. The CDR3 region has the DNA TGTGCCAGCAGCGCATGGGTAGCGGGAGTCAATGAGCAGTTCTTC.

The chain recombines TRBV5-1 with TRBJ1-1, with D perhaps matching TRBD1 (5 bases). CDR3 length: 14 residues. The V end lost 3 bases, the J end lost 1 base, and 10 bases lay between the germline ends. From germline, CDR1 is SGHRS and CDR2 YFSETQ. In nucleotides, the CDR3 is TGCGCCAGCAGCTGGTGGGGCAGGAACACTGAAGCTTTCTTT. Translated: CASSWWGRNTEAFF.

This chain links TRBV15 with TRBJ2-1; TRBD1 agrees at 8 bases. Unmatched junction bases numbered 10, after V lost 5 bases and J lost 7 bases. CDR3 size: 15 residues. CDR1 LNHNV and CDR2 YYDKDF come from the germline V gene (reference sequence). CDR3 in DNA: TGTGCCACCAGCTACCGACAGGGGATTGGGAATGAGCAGTTCTTC. Its protein is CATSYRQGIGNEQFF.

This rearrangement joins TRBV2 to TRBJ2-2; D uncertain. CDR3 length: 13 residues. V lost 6 bases, J lost 6 bases, and 11 bases lay in between. The germline gives CDR1 SNHLY, CDR2 FYNNEI. The chain's CDR3 is CASSSSLSGELFF. The CDR3 nucleotides read TGTGCCAGCAGCTCCTCCCTGTCCGGGGAGCTGTTTTTT.

This clone is medium-sized (0.01 to 0.1%). The gene calls are TRBV4-1 and TRBJ1-1; D unclear. V dropped 0 bases and J dropped 4 bases, with 12 bases sitting between them. Germline V CDR1 and CDR2: MGHRA, YSYEKL. CDR3 length: 15 amino acids. CDR3 residues: CASSQDFGRVTEAFF. The CDR3 DNA reads as TGCGCCAGCAGCCAAGATTTTGGGAGGGTCACTGAAGCTTTCTTT.

This chain joins TRBV12-1 and TRBJ2-7; the D call TRBD2 from the table was never checked on the DNA. TRBV12-1 is described as a pseudogene. CDR3 length: 12 residues. In nucleotides, the CDR3 is TGTGCCAGCAGCCCCCCCCCGCGGGAGCAGTACTTC. This encodes CASSPPPREQYF.

This clone was found many times. The chain combines TRBV5-8 with TRBJ2-1, with 15 bases lining up with TRBD2. V was pared by 4 bases and J by 7 bases, with 3 bases of the junction left unmatched. Germline V gene data show CDR1 as SGHTS and CDR2 as YDEGEE. The CDR3 totals 15 residues. In DNA form, the CDR3 reads TGTGCCAGCAGCGCCGGGACTAGCGGGAGGAATGAGCAGTTCTTC. Translated, it gives CASSAGTSGRNEQFF.

This clone has a single count. The CDR3 bases are TGCGCCAGCAGCCCTACTTCCGCAGGGCGCCCAGATACGCAGTATTTT. Translating it yields CASSPTSAGRPDTQYF. V usage is TRBV4-1 and J usage is TRBJ2-3; a possible D gene is TRBD1 (5 bases). This CDR3 has 16 amino acids. Germline CDR1 reads MGHRA; CDR2 reads YSYEKL. V lost 4 bases to trimming and J lost 4 bases, with 18 bases between them.

This chain joins TRBV10-1 and TRBJ2-1; TRBD2 matches 14 bases. The ends lost 4 bases at V and 5 bases at J; junction bases unmatched: 7. The CDR3 extends over 17 amino acids. Germline lookup yields CDR1 WNHNN and CDR2 SYGVQD (reference sequence). The CDR3 spells CASSARTSGRSDNEQFF. CDR3 sequence (DNA): TGCGCCAGCAGTGCTAGGACTAGCGGGAGGAGCGACAATGAGCAGTTCTTC.

J is TRBJ1-3 and V is TRBV6-1; D gene unclear. CDR1 is MNHNS and CDR2 is SASEGT in the germline V gene. This CDR3 spans 15 amino acids. The V end lost 7 bases, the J end lost 0 bases, and 13 bases lay between the germline ends. CDR3 sequence reads: CASTLTDLSGNTIYF. The CDR3 region has the DNA TGTGCCAGCACCCTAACAGATCTCTCTGGAAACACCATATATTTT.

DNA of the CDR3: TGTGCCAGCAGCATAAACAGCGGTTTCCGATACAATGAGCAGTTCTTC. This sequence encodes CASSINSGFRYNEQFF. The rearrangement joins TRBV5-4 to TRBJ2-1; tentatively, D is TRBD2 (5 bases). V lost 4 bases, J lost 4 bases, and 18 bases lay in between. Germline V lookup: CDR1 SGHNT, CDR2 YYREEE (reference sequence). The CDR3 loop spans 16 amino acids.

The chain couples TRBV7-2 to TRBJ2-3; 7 bases fit TRBD2. Germline loops: CDR1 SGHTA, CDR2 FQGNSA. The CDR3 length is 16 residues. With 1 base clipped from V and 5 bases from J, the junction kept 9 bases outside the gene matches. CDR3 coding DNA: TGTGCCAGCAGCTTAGTCTGGCGGGAGACCGGAGATACGCAGTATTTT. Protein sequence: CASSLVWRETGDTQYF.

The chain recombines TRBV18 with TRBJ1-1, with D uncertain. CDR1 is KGHSH and CDR2 is LQKENI in the germline V gene. V dropped 1 base and J dropped 10 bases, with 16 bases sitting between them. The CDR3 covers 14 residues. The CDR3 protein is CASSPLPSEPPAFF. The DNA of the CDR3 is TGTGCCAGCTCACCACTTCCCAGCGAGCCTCCAGCTTTCTTT.

The V and J genes are TRBV5-5 and TRBJ2-1, with D possibly being TRBD2 (5 bases). Trimming removed 0 bases at V and 6 bases at J, with 13 bases between. The CDR3 has 15 amino acids. The germline V gene encodes CDR1 SGHKS and CDR2 YYEKEE (reference sequence). The CDR3, as DNA: TGTGCCAGCAGCTTGGAGGCGGGCACCGGCAATGAGCAGTTCTTC. Protein sequence: CASSLEAGTGNEQFF.

The CDR3 here is CASSLAPPDTGELFF. CDR3 in DNA: TGTGCCAGCAGCTTGGCCCCCCCGGACACCGGGGAGCTGTTTTTT. The rearrangement joins TRBV5-4 to TRBJ2-2; D unclear. The germline gives CDR1 SGHNT, CDR2 YYREEE (reference sequence). This CDR3 has 15 residues. Trimming took 0 bases from V and 3 from J, leaving 9 bases between them.

This clone was seen many times. V and J are TRBV6-5 and TRBJ1-2; a weak D match, TRBD1 (6 bases). The V and J ends lost 6 bases and 3 bases respectively, with 14 bases between them. CDR3 length equals 14 residues. CDR1 and CDR2 (germline): MNHEY, SVGAGI. CDR3 nucleotides: TGTGCCAGCAGGAGCCGTGGGGGCTACTATGGCTACACCTTC. Its protein is CASRSRGGYYGYTF.

There are a few counts of this clone. This chain joins TRBV6-1 and TRBJ2-4; 7 bases fit TRBD1. Germline V gives CDR1 MNHNS, CDR2 SASEGT. CDR3 length equals 14 residues. Unmatched junction bases numbered 5, after V lost 6 bases and J lost 3 bases. Here the CDR3 reads CASRLTGRKNIQYF. CDR3 bases: TGTGCCAGCAGATTGACAGGGCGCAAAAACATTCAGTACTTC.

V and J are TRBV28 and TRBJ2-5; the D gene is possibly TRBD2 (6 bases). Trimming took 3 bases from V and 4 from J, leaving 15 bases between them. Germline loops: CDR1 MDHEN, CDR2 SYDVKM. There are 15 residues in the CDR3. CDR3 loop: CASSFTGEGIETQYF. CDR3 nucleotides: TGTGCCAGCAGTTTCACGGGAGAGGGTATAGAGACCCAGTACTTC.

The gene calls are TRBV7-2 and TRBJ2-5; a weak D match, TRBD1 (5 bases). Germline values: CDR1 SGHTA, CDR2 FQGNSA. This CDR3 spans 13 amino acids. Trimming removed 0 bases from V and 8 bases from J, with 10 bases in between. CDR3 sequence: CASSLARDSTQYF. As DNA, the CDR3 is TGTGCCAGCAGCTTAGCTAGAGACAGTACCCAGTACTTC.

The chain's CDR3 is CASSTEGGIGGQPQHF. The CDR3 region has the DNA TGTGCCAGCAGCACCGAAGGGGGTATCGGAGGTCAGCCCCAGCATTTT. The chain carries TRBV11-2 and TRBJ1-5; possibly TRBD1 for D (6 bases). This CDR3 spans 16 amino acids. V lost 5 bases, J lost 6 bases, and 20 bases lay in between. Germline loops: CDR1 SGHAT, CDR2 FQNNGV.

The CDR3 region is CASNSHLAGNEQYF. CDR3 nucleotide sequence: TGCGCCAGCAACTCCCACCTAGCGGGAAACGAGCAGTACTTC. The chain carries TRBV10-2 and TRBJ2-7; TRBD2 matches 9 bases. From germline, CDR1 is WSHSY and CDR2 SAAADI. The CDR3 has 14 amino acids. With 7 bases clipped from V and 5 bases from J, the junction kept 9 bases outside the gene matches.

J is TRBJ2-1 and V is TRBV10-3; 10 nucleotides align to TRBD2. The V segment lost 3 bases and the J segment 6 bases; nucleotides outside the gene matches: 5. CDR1 and CDR2 from the germline V gene are ENHRY and SYGVKD. This CDR3 has 15 residues. CDR3 nucleotides: TGTGCCATCAGTGACAAGCGGGAGGGCCGCAATGAGCAGTTCTTC. This codes for CAISDKREGRNEQFF.